This is a list of T cell receptor beta chains from one sample in a study of T cell responses to AZD1222 COVID-19 vaccine. The assay was immunoSEQ multiplex PCR, and TCRdb's table has in-frame clones only and misses some. Here the sample spans roughly 42,000 clones, roughly 85% being singletons. This sample comprised peripheral blood, obtained 28 days after the second dose of the MenACWY control vaccine. Every receptor here comes from an adult who received the MenACWY meningococcal vaccine as a control. Each CDR3 is given with its conserved first and last residue. The order of the fields is J gene, V gene, CDR3 protein.

TRBJ1-6 | TRBV28 | CASIQGINSPLHF
TRBJ1-2 | TRBV5-4 | CASSGTGRGNYGYTF
TRBJ1-5 | TRBV20-1 | CSASVWGALSNQPQHF
TRBJ2-1 | TRBV29-1 | CSAGTSGRGQGNEQFF
TRBJ2-3 | TRBV10-3 | CAISLADTDTQYF
TRBJ2-3 | TRBV7-9 | CASSVGSDTQYF
TRBJ2-7 | TRBV28 | CASSLSGTGAHEQYF
TRBJ2-2 | TRBV5-6 | CASSSHFGTGELFF
TRBJ2-5 | TRBV6-5 | CASRTSGSSETQYF
TRBJ2-1 | TRBV5-4 | CASSLGQIYNEQFF
TRBJ1-5 | TRBV10-3 | CAISSGVDNQPQHF
TRBJ1-3 | TRBV19 | CASEGRNSGNTIYF
TRBJ2-1 | TRBV10-2 | CASSDRIRAGNEQFF
TRBJ2-1 | TRBV11-2 | CASSSVEQFF
TRBJ2-2 | TRBV27 | CASLRGQPGGRTGELFF
TRBJ2-7 | TRBV18 | CASSPSRLAGDHEQYF
TRBJ2-2 | TRBV9 | CASSPSFGGELFF
TRBJ2-3 | TRBV5-1 | CASSPRDGSTDTQYF
TRBJ2-1 | TRBV10-3 | CAITNGRNEQFF
TRBJ2-1 | TRBV10-3 | CAISDQGTSANEQFF
TRBJ2-1 | TRBV3-1/TRBV3-2 | CASSLTGAYNEQFF
TRBJ2-3 | TRBV7-8 | CASSLERGAGGDTQYF
TRBJ1-1 | TRBV19 | CASSARGQGNAEAFF
TRBJ2-6 | TRBV5-1 | CASSFVAGVSGANVLTF
TRBJ2-1 | TRBV3-1/TRBV3-2 | CASSQDPENEQFF
TRBJ1-2 | TRBV7-2 | CASSLAYRAGGYTF
TRBJ2-2 | TRBV4-2 | CASSQDRGYPTGELFF
TRBJ1-1 | TRBV7-9 | CASRGDSLRMNTEAFF
TRBJ2-5 | TRBV5-6 | CASSLGGRAGETQYF
TRBJ1-2 | TRBV24-1 | CATAARESYGYTF
TRBJ2-1 | TRBV6-5 | CASSQTSPRMNEQFF
TRBJ2-3 | TRBV5-4 | CASRPRLFDRDTQYF
TRBJ1-2 | TRBV6-1 | CASSERGGGYTF
TRBJ2-5 | TRBV30 | CAWSPGTGGGYETQYF